The rows below give T cell receptor beta chains drawn from one sample of a study of blood T cell repertoires in COVID-19. Using immunoSEQ multiplex PCR, the repertoire was profiled, and TCRdb retains in-frame clones only, with some absent. The repertoire holds under 350,000 clones, with just over 85% as singletons. The source material was PBMCs or T cells enriched from blood (not recorded which). These receptors all stem from a woman aged 40 to 50 with acute COVID-19. CDR3s leave out the opening cysteine and the closing phenylalanine or tryptophan.

j_call v_call cdr3_aa
TRBJ2-5 TRBV7-2 ASSLGGSGETQY
TRBJ1-2 TRBV19 ASSPGTGFNYGYT
TRBJ1-1 TRBV5-6 ASSFSATGLNTEAF
TRBJ2-1 TRBV7-2 ASSLRDKMSEQF
TRBJ1-2 TRBV5-6 ASSLVGGQGYGYT
TRBJ2-2 TRBV6-2/TRBV6-3 ASSPGQGRFAGELF
TRBJ2-7 TRBV7-2 ASSLEGGQAYEQY
TRBJ2-5 TRBV9 ASSVATGSGGTQY
TRBJ1-2 TRBV18 ASSPIGEGYGYT
TRBJ1-1 TRBV19 ASSIEAARSDTEAF
TRBJ2-1 TRBV3-1/TRBV3-2 ASSPKAGRDEQF
TRBJ2-3 TRBV9 ASSPAAGGIISTDTQY
TRBJ2-7 TRBV19 ASSTTGGGEQY
TRBJ2-7 TRBV7-6 ASSLRPGGAYEQY
TRBJ1-1 TRBV24-1 ATSGSNRGRVPTEAF
TRBJ2-1 TRBV14 ASGPIGGGPYNEQF
TRBJ2-5 TRBV5-1 ASSLAMAGPATQY
TRBJ1-2 TRBV11-2 ASSLHRAYGYT
TRBJ2-1 TRBV3-1/TRBV3-2 ASSPTSGGDNEQF
TRBJ2-2 TRBV11-1 ASSPRKTTGELF
TRBJ1-2 TRBV5-4 ASSDPGTGEGYGYT
TRBJ1-4 TRBV27 ASSPPGTGHEKLF
TRBJ2-2 TRBV18 ASSPYTGELF
TRBJ1-1 TRBV7-2 ASSLVRGLPNTEAF
TRBJ2-3 TRBV7-2 ASSRGSGGATDTQY
TRBJ1-6 TRBV4-1 ASSQEIGRENSPLH
TRBJ2-1 TRBV7-8 ASSLPRAGWGDNEQF
TRBJ1-2 TRBV28 ASSPRYTGGASGYT
TRBJ2-3 TRBV6-5 ASSYYGGPPDTQY
TRBJ1-6 TRBV25-1 ASSESRGQGYSPLH
TRBJ2-1 TRBV7-6 ASSLGASGSLEQF
TRBJ1-3 TRBV10-3 AIRLKDTIY
TRBJ2-7 TRBV3-1/TRBV3-2 ASKDRGQQY
TRBJ2-5 TRBV28 ASSVAGEGETQY
TRBJ1-5 TRBV7-8 ASSLESHVGNQPQH
TRBJ2-6 TRBV6-2/TRBV6-3 ASSFAGAGANVLT
TRBJ1-1 TRBV5-4 ASTQGAAGTEAF
TRBJ1-2 TRBV28 ASSRGAGGSDGYT
TRBJ2-2 TRBV29-1 SGGGNTGELF